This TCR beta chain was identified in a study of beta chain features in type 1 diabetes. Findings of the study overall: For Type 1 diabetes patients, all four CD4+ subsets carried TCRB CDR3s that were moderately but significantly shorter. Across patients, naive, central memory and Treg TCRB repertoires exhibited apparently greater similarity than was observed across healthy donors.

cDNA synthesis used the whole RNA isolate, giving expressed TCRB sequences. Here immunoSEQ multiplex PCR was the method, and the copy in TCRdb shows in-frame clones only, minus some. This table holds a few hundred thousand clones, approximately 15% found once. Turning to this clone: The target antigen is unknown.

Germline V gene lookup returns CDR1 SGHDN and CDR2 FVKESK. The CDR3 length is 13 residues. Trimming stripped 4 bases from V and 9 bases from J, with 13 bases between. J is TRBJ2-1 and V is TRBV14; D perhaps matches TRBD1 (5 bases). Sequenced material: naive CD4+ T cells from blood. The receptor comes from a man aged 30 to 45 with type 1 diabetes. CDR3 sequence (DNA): TGTGCCAGCAGCCCAAGGACAAGTGGTGAGCAGTTCTTC. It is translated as CASSPRTSGEQFF.